The sequence of this T cell receptor (beta chain) was determined in a study of tumor and adjacent non-tumor tissue in lung cancer. The template was RNA from unsorted bulk tissue. As for this clonotype: Its antigen is as yet unknown. One junction end does not reproduce the germline sequence, and a read error may be involved.

Points from the study as a whole: TCR diversity was significantly greater in tumor than normal lung tissue.

CDR3 size: 16 residues. CDR1 is SQVTM and CDR2 is ANQGSEA in the germline V gene. TCRbeta libraries were built with three rounds of nested PCR, modified from ARM-PCR. One entry per CDR3 protein, called by TCRdb with MiXCR from the multiplex PCR reads. This table has 75,000 to 80,000 distinct CDR3 sequences, over 80% appearing once. The sequenced material came from lung tumor tissue. The V and J genes are TRBV29-1 and TRBJ2-1; D could derive from TRBD1 or TRBD2 (5 bases each). This receptor was identified in a woman aged 45-65 years with non-small cell lung cancer. CDR3 amino acids: CSVEDLFHGASDEQFF. The CDR3 DNA is TGTAGCGTTGAAGACCTTTTCCATGGGGCGTCCGATGAGCAGTTCTTC.